These 23 T cell receptor beta chains came from one sample sequenced in a study of blood T cell repertoires in COVID-19. The repertoire was sequenced with immunoSEQ multiplex PCR; TCRdb's copy has only in-frame clones and lacks some. Of roughly 300,000 clones detected, under 90% appear once; the ten largest clones hold under 11%. Sequencing input: PBMCs or T cells enriched from blood (not recorded which). These TCRs come from a woman aged 18-30 years who had recovered from COVID-19.

In this sample, this clone turned up once. This chain uses TRBV5-6 with TRBJ2-6; weak D call: TRBD1 (6 bases). This CDR3 contains 18 residues. V was cut by 5 bases and J by 0 bases, with 18 bases left in between. Germline lookup yields CDR1 SGHDT and CDR2 YYEEEE. The DNA of the CDR3 is TGTGCCAGCAGAAACAGGGAACTACTATTCTCTGGGGCCAACGTCCTGACTTTC. It translates to CASRNRELLFSGANVLTF.

The rearrangement links TRBV7-8 to TRBJ1-2; maybe TRBD1 (6 bases). V was pared by 6 bases and J by 3 bases, with 14 bases between. This CDR3 contains 14 residues. Germline CDR1 and CDR2: SGHVS and FQNEAQ. The DNA of the CDR3 is TGTGCCAGCAGTTATTTACAGGGTGACTATGGCTACACCTTC. Protein sequence: CASSYLQGDYGYTF. Full variable domain (remainder filled in from reference TRBV7-8 and TRBJ1-2): GAGVSQSPRYKVAKRGQDVALRCDPISGHVSLFWYQQALGQGPEFLTYFQNEAQLDKSGLPSDRFFAERPEGSVSTLKIQRTQQEDSAVYLCASSYLQGDYGYTFGSGTRLTVV.

The chain joins TRBV2 to TRBJ2-1; no definite D call. Germline V CDR1 and CDR2: SNHLY, FYNNEI. V was cut by 8 bases and J by 3 bases, with 14 bases left in between. This CDR3 contains 14 residues. The chain's CDR3 is CASSSSRSYNEQFF. DNA of the CDR3: TGTGCCAGCTCGAGTTCTCGGAGCTACAATGAGCAGTTCTTC.

The J gene is TRBJ2-7, the V gene TRBV13, with 7 bases identical to TRBD1. V dropped 5 bases and J dropped 0; count of bases not matched to a gene: 7. This CDR3 is built from 15 residues. Germline V CDR1 and CDR2: PRHDT, FYEKMQ (reference sequence). The CDR3 protein is CASSPPGQASYEQYF. CDR3 bases: TGTGCCAGCAGCCCTCCCGGACAGGCCTCCTACGAGCAGTACTTC. The full variable domain, rest sourced from reference TRBV13 and TRBJ2-7, is AAGVIQSPRHLIKEKRETATLKCYPIPRHDTVYWYQQGPGQDPQFLISFYEKMQSDKGSIPDRFSAQQFSDYHSELNMSSLELGDSALYFCASSPPGQASYEQYFGPGTRLTVT.

On this clone: The sample holds other DNA sequences that translate to the same CDR3. V usage is TRBV11-2 and J usage is TRBJ1-3; D is ambiguous. The CDR3 length is 12 residues. V lost 5 bases and J lost 0, with 2 bases in between. Looked up from germline, CDR1 is SGHAT and CDR2 is FQNNGV. The DNA of the CDR3 is TGTGCCAGCAGCCTCTCTGGAAACACCATATATTTT. The encoded protein is CASSLSGNTIYF.

The chain joins TRBV5-1 to TRBJ1-1, with 9 bases fitting TRBD1. The CDR3 spans 16 residues. CDR1 and CDR2 from the germline V gene are SGHRS and YFSETQ. The ends lost 2 bases at V and 0 bases at J; junction bases unmatched: 5. CDR3 coding DNA: TGCGCCAGCAGCTTCCCGACAGGGGGTCTGAACACTGAAGCTTTCTTT. This sequence encodes CASSFPTGGLNTEAFF.

V is TRBV29-1 and J is TRBJ2-3, with D tentatively TRBD1 (5 bases). Germline-derived CDR1 and CDR2 are SQVTM and ANQGSEA. Trimming took 4 bases from V and 0 from J, leaving 8 bases between them. This CDR3 has 13 residues. The CDR3 DNA is TGCAGCGTTGGGACAAGAAGCACAGATACGCAGTATTTT. Translated, it gives CSVGTRSTDTQYF.

V usage is TRBV5-1 and J usage is TRBJ2-1; TRBD1 aligns across 7 bases. With V trimmed by 3 bases and J by 7 bases, 7 bases remained unmatched. The CDR3 length is 14 residues. Germline V gene sequence: CDR1 SGHRS, CDR2 YFSETQ. CDR3 nucleotides: TGCGCCAGCAGCTCGGCACAGGGGTGGAATGAGCAGTTCTTC. This gives the protein CASSSAQGWNEQFF.

The chain combines TRBV11-2 with TRBJ2-7, with 11 nucleotides matching TRBD2. The J segment lost 7 bases and the V segment lost 3 bases, leaving 11 bases of the junction unmatched. This CDR3 comprises 16 residues. Germline CDR1 and CDR2: SGHAT and FQNNGV. The CDR3 region has the DNA TGTGCCAGCAGCTTGTCGTGGACTAGCGGGTTCCCAGAGCAGTACTTC. Residues: CASSLSWTSGFPEQYF.

A few counts support this clone. At the DNA level, this CDR3 is encoded by other sequences in the same sample as well. The genes are TRBV19 and TRBJ1-1; no clear D gene. The CDR3 totals 13 residues. Between the trimmed V and J ends, which lost 5 bases and 4 bases, there was a span of 11 bases. Germline assignment: CDR1 LNHDA and CDR2 SQIVND (reference sequence). The CDR3 here is CASSLRRATEAFF. The CDR3 DNA reads as TGTGCCAGTAGTCTCCGTAGAGCCACTGAAGCTTTCTTT.

V usage is TRBV28 and J usage is TRBJ1-1, with 7 bases fitting TRBD1. The CDR3 has 15 amino acids. Germline V gives CDR1 MDHEN, CDR2 SYDVKM. The J segment lost 7 bases and the V segment lost 3 bases, leaving 11 bases of the junction unmatched. The CDR3 loop reads CASSLRLTGLFEAFF. CDR3 nucleotide sequence: TGTGCCAGCAGTTTGCGGTTGACAGGGCTTTTTGAAGCTTTCTTT.

The rearrangement uses TRBV18 and TRBJ2-7, with a weak D call TRBD2 (6 bases). Deletions cut 4 bases from V and 5 bases from J, with 9 bases between. CDR3 size: 12 residues. In germline, CDR1 is KGHSH, CDR2 LQKENI. The CDR3 DNA is TGTGCCAGCTCACGGGGCGGGGACGAGCAGTACTTC. Protein: CASSRGGDEQYF.

The chain joins TRBV2 to TRBJ2-7, with 9 bases matching TRBD2. V lost 1 base, J lost 1 base, and 5 bases stayed unmatched. The CDR3 runs 16 residues. Per germline, CDR1 SNHLY and CDR2 FYNNEI. CDR3: CASSEESAGGSYEQYF. The CDR3 DNA follows: TGTGCCAGCAGTGAAGAGTCGGCGGGGGGGTCCTACGAGCAGTACTTC.

The V gene is TRBV6-1, the J gene TRBJ2-1; 7 bases are a match to TRBD1. V lost 1 base and J lost 5; bases outside the gene matches: 2. This CDR3 has 14 residues. Germline V gene data show CDR1 as MNHNS and CDR2 as SASEGT. The CDR3 nucleotides read TGTGCCAGCAGTGAAGGACAGGGCCACAATGAGCAGTTCTTC. Translated: CASSEGQGHNEQFF.

The chain links TRBV3-1 (or the pseudogene TRBV3-2) to TRBJ2-3, with 7 bases identical to TRBD1. The CDR3 has 15 residues. Germline V gene lookup returns CDR1 LGHDT and CDR2 YNNKEL (reference sequence). V shed 2 bases, J shed 2 bases, and the junction held 4 bases outside the gene matches. The CDR3 region is CASSQTGALTDTQYF. The CDR3 DNA reads as TGTGCCAGCAGCCAAACAGGGGCCCTCACAGATACGCAGTATTTT.

The rearrangement uses TRBV4-1 and TRBJ1-1; 12 bases are a match to TRBD1. V gave up 7 bases and J gave up 6 bases; unmatched junction bases: 15. This CDR3 contains 17 residues. The germline V gene has CDR1 MGHRA and CDR2 YSYEKL. For the CDR3, the DNA is TGCGCCAGCAAGGATTGGGACAGGGGGCGGGCGAGGGCTGAAGCTTTCTTT. It is translated as CASKDWDRGRARAEAFF.

This clone showed up just once. The chain carries TRBV7-2 and TRBJ1-1, with 7 bases lining up with TRBD1. The V gene's germline CDR1 is SGHTA and CDR2 FQGNSA. The junction had 4 bases not matched to a gene; V was cut back by 5 bases and J by 4 bases. The CDR3 has 13 residues. The CDR3 sequence is CASSASGGTEAFF. Written as DNA, the CDR3 is TGTGCCAGCAGCGCCTCAGGGGGCACTGAAGCTTTCTTT. The full variable domain, its missing parts supplied by reference TRBV7-2 and TRBJ1-1, is GAGVSQSPSNKVTEKGKDVELRCDPISGHTALYWYRQSLGQGLEFLIYFQGNSAPDKSGLPSDRFSAERTGGSVSTLTIQRTQQEDSAVYLCASSASGGTEAFFGQGTRLTVV.

This rearrangement joins TRBV28 to TRBJ1-6; 9 nucleotides align to TRBD1. The ends lost 5 bases at V and 8 bases at J; junction bases unmatched: 4. Germline assignment: CDR1 MDHEN and CDR2 SYDVKM. This CDR3 is built from 14 residues. CDR3 coding DNA: TGTGCCAGCAGTACGGGACAGGGTGATTCACCCCTCCACTTT. Its translation: CASSTGQGDSPLHF.

The chain combines TRBV21-1 with TRBJ2-2; TRBD2 is the table's D call and was not checked against the DNA. TRBV21-1 is labeled a pseudogene. The CDR3 consists of 20 residues. The CDR3 DNA reads TGTGCCAGCAGCAAAGTTTTCTTAGCAGGAGGAGTAGGGAAGACCGGGGAGCTGTTTTTT. This sequence encodes CASSKVFLAGGVGKTGELFF.

The chain couples TRBV18 to TRBJ1-1, with 8 bases aligning to TRBD1. The CDR3 consists of 15 residues. CDR1 is KGHSH, CDR2 LQKENI, per germline. V shed 4 bases and J 2 bases; nucleotides not matched to a gene: 6. This CDR3 is CASSQLGQENTEAFF. Written as DNA, the CDR3 is TGTGCCAGCTCACAACTGGGACAGGAAAACACTGAAGCTTTCTTT.

The chain recombines TRBV29-1 with TRBJ1-1; 11 bases fit TRBD1. CDR1 is SQVTM and CDR2 is ANQGSEA in the germline V gene. This CDR3 is 11 amino acids long. J gave up 10 bases and V 6 bases, and 4 bases lay outside the gene matches. This CDR3 reads CSVPGQGGAFF. CDR3 DNA: TGCAGCGTCCCGGGACAGGGGGGAGCTTTCTTT.

This chain links TRBV7-6 with TRBJ2-4; the match to TRBD1 covers 12 bases. The CDR3 covers 15 residues. The germline V gene has CDR1 SGHVS and CDR2 FNYEAQ. Germline trimming cut 4 bases from V and 5 bases from J; bases unmatched to any gene: 3. CDR3 DNA: TGTGCCAGCAGCTGGGGGACAGGGGGCGAAAACATTCAGTACTTC. Its protein is CASSWGTGGENIQYF.

The rearrangement joins TRBV18 to TRBJ1-2, with D possibly matching TRBD1 (6 bases). Germline CDR1 reads KGHSH; CDR2 reads LQKENI. The CDR3 has 15 residues. V was shortened by 3 bases and J by 0 bases, with 11 bases between the two germline ends. This chain's CDR3 is CASSPTGLANYGYTF. The CDR3 nucleotides read TGTGCCAGCTCACCCACAGGGTTAGCTAACTATGGCTACACCTTC.